Given below is one T cell receptor beta chain in context. The data stem from a study of blood T cell repertoires in COVID-19. Study at large: Acute and convalescent COVID-19 specimens originated in the United States, Italy and Spain.

The CDR3 runs to 15 residues. The germline V and J ends were trimmed by 0 bases and 4 bases, with 12 bases remaining between them. Germline CDR1 and CDR2: MGHRA and YSYEKL. Original processing methods: Reference gene primer amplification gave estimated nucleated cell counts. Profiled with immunoSEQ multiplex PCR; TCRdb holds only in-frame clones, not every one. Clone size and the V and J calls come from that table; the DNA yielded D and trimming. The table includes hundreds of thousands of clones, more than 90% detected once. Participants reported their clinical history, and cohort assignment relied on those reports. Cohort 3 recovered donors had two negative PCRs, clearance, or symptom resolution.

Material: PBMCs or T cells enriched from blood (not recorded which). This clonotype was sampled from a man in his sixties who had recovered from COVID-19. The chain links TRBV4-1 to TRBJ1-1, with a possible D match to TRBD1 (5 bases). For the CDR3, the DNA is TGCGCCAGCAGCCAAGATCATTCAGGGCTCACTGAAGCTTTCTTT. This sequence encodes CASSQDHSGLTEAFF.